The clone carrying this T cell receptor beta chain has a count of ten or more. Its antigen is currently unknown. This record belongs to a study of T cells in Graves' hyperthyroidism and ophthalmopathy. Study summary: Peripheral blood sampling occurred at initial diagnosis, before any treatment.

Study-level findings and limits: Researchers report that a 13 V-J model separated ophthalmopathy from stable hyperthyroidism.

CDR1 and CDR2 (germline): SGHAT, FQNNGV. The V end was cut by 6 bases, the J end by 5 bases, with 16 bases between. This CDR3 contains 14 residues. Amplification targeted TCR beta CDR3 regions from RNA transcripts. Using the HTBI primer set, a first-round RT-PCR was run on the TCR CDR3. One entry per CDR3 protein, called by TCRdb with MiXCR from the multiplex PCR reads. The repertoire holds about 460,000 distinct CDR3 sequences, approximately 22% seen once, with approximately 49% in the top ten. This clonotype was obtained from a woman between 65 and 79 years old with Graves' ophthalmopathy. The rearrangement links TRBV11-2 to TRBJ1-1; possible D gene TRBD1, 5 bases. The material sequenced was blood. CDR3 sequence reads: CASRLGPMRTEAFF. As DNA, the CDR3 is TGTGCCAGCAGACTGGGGCCGATGAGAACTGAAGCTTTCTTT.